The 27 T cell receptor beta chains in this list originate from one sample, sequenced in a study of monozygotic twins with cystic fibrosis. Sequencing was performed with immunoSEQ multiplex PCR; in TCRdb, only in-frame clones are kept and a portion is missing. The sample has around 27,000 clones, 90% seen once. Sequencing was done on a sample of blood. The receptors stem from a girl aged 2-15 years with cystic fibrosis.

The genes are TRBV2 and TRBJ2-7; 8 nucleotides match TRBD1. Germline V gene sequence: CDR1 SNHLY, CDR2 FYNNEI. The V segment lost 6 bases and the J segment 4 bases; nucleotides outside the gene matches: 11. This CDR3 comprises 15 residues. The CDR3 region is CASRPPTGEGYEQYF. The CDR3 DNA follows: TGTGCCAGCAGGCCTCCGACAGGGGAAGGATACGAGCAGTACTTC.

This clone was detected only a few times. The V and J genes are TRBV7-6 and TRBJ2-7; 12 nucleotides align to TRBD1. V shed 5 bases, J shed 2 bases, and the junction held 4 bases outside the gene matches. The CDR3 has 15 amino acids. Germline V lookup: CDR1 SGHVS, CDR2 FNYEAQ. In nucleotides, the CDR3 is TGTGCCAGCAGCCAATGGGACAGGGGGCCCTACGAGCAGTACTTC. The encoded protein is CASSQWDRGPYEQYF.

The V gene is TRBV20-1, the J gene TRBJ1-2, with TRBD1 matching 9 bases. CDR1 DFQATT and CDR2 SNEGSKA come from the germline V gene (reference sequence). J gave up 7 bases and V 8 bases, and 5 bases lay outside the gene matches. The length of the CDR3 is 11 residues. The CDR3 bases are TGCAGTACGACAGGGGGAGCTGGCTACACCTTC. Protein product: CSTTGGAGYTF.

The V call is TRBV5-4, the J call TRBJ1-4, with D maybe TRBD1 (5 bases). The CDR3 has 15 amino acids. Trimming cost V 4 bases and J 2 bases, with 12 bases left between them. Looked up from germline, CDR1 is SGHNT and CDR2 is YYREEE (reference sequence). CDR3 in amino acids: CASSADSATNEKLFF. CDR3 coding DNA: TGTGCCAGCAGCGCCGACAGTGCGACTAATGAAAAACTGTTTTTT.

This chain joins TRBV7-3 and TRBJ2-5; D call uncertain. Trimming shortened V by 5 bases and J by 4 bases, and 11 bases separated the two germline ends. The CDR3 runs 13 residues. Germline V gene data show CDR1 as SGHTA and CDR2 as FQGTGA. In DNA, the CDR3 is TGTGCCAGCAGCGCCGAGCCGCTAGAGACCCAGTACTTC. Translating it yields CASSAEPLETQYF.

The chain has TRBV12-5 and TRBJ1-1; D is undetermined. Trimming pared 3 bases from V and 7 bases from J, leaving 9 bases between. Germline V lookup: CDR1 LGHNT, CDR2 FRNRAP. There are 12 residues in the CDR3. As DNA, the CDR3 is TGTGCTAGTGGTTTAAGGGAAAGTGAAGCTTTCTTT. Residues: CASGLRESEAFF.

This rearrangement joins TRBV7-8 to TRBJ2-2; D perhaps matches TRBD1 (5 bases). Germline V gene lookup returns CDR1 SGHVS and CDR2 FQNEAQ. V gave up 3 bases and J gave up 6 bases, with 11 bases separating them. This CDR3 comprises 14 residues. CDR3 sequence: CASSFSAGPGELFF. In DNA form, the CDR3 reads TGTGCCAGCAGCTTTAGTGCAGGGCCCGGGGAGCTGTTTTTT. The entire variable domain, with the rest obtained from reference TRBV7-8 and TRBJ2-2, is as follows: GAGVSQSPRYKVAKRGQDVALRCDPISGHVSLFWYQQALGQGPEFLTYFQNEAQLDKSGLPSDRFFAERPEGSVSTLKIQRTQQEDSAVYLCASSFSAGPGELFFGEGSRLTVL.

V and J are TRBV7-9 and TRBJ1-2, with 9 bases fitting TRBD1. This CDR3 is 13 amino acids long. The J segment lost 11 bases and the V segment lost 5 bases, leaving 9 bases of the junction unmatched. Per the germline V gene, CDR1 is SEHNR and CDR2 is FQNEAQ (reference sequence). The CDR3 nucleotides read TGTGCCAGCAGCAGGCGGGACAGGGTATCTTACACCTTC. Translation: CASSRRDRVSYTF. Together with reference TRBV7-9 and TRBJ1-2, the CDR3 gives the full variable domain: DTGVSQNPRHKITKRGQNVTFRCDPISEHNRLYWYRQTLGQGPEFLTYFQNEAQLEKSRLLSDRFSAERPKGSFSTLEIQRTEQGDSAMYLCASSRRDRVSYTFGSGTRLTVV.

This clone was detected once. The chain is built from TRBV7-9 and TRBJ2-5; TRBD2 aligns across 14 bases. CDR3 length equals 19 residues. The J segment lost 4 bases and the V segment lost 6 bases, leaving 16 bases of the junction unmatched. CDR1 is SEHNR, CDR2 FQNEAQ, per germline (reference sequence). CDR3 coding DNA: TGTGCCAGCAGGCCAAGCCTAGGACTAGCGGGGGGAGAAGGAGAGACCCAGTACTTC. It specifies CASRPSLGLAGGEGETQYF.

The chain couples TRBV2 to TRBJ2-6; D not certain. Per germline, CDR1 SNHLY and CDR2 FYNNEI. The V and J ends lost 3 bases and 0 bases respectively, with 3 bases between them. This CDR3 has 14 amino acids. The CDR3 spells CASSESSGANVLTF. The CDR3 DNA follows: TGTGCCAGCAGTGAGAGCTCTGGGGCCAACGTCCTGACTTTC.

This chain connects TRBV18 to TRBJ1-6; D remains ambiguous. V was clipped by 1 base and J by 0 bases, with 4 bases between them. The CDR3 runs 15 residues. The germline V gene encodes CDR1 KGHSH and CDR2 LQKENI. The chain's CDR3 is CASSPRSSYNSPLHF. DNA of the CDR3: TGTGCCAGCTCACCACGGAGCTCCTATAATTCACCCCTCCACTTT. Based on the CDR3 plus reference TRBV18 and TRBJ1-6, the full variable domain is NAGVMQNPRHLVRRRGQEARLRCSPMKGHSHVYWYRQLPEEGLKFMVYLQKENIIDESGMPKERFSAEFPKEGPSILRIQQVVRGDSAAYFCASSPRSSYNSPLHFGNGTRLTVT.

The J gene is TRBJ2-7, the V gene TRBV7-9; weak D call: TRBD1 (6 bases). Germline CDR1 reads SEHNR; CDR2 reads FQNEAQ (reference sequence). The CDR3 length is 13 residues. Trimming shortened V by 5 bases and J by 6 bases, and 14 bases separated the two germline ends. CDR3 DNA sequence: TGTGCCAGCAGCCCCGACGGGACACGCGAGCAGTACTTC. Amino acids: CASSPDGTREQYF. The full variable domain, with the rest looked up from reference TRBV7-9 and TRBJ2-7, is DTGVSQNPRHKITKRGQNVTFRCDPISEHNRLYWYRQTLGQGPEFLTYFQNEAQLEKSRLLSDRFSAERPKGSFSTLEIQRTEQGDSAMYLCASSPDGTREQYFGPGTRLTVT.

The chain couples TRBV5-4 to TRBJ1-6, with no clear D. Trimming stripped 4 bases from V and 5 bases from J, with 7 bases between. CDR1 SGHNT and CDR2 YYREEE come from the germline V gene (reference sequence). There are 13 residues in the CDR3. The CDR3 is CASSQEHNSPLHF. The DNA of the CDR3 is TGTGCCAGCAGCCAAGAACATAATTCACCCCTCCACTTT. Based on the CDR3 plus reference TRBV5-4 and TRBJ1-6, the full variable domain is ETGVTQSPTHLIKTRGQQVTLRCSSQSGHNTVSWYQQALGQGPQFIFQYYREEENGRGNFPPRFSGLQFPNYSSELNVNALELDDSALYLCASSQEHNSPLHFGNGTRLTVT.

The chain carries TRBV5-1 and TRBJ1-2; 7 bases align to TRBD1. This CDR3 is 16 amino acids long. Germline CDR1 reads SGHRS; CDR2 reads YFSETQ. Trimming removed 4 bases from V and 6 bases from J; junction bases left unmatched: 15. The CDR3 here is CASSVLSQGIFHGYTF. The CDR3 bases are TGCGCCAGCAGCGTCCTCTCACAGGGGATCTTCCATGGCTACACCTTC.

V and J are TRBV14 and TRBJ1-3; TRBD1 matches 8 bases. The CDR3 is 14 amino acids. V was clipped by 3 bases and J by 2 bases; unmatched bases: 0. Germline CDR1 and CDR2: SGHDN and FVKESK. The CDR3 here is CASSQTGAGNTIYF. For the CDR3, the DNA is TGTGCCAGCAGCCAGACAGGGGCTGGAAACACCATATATTTT.

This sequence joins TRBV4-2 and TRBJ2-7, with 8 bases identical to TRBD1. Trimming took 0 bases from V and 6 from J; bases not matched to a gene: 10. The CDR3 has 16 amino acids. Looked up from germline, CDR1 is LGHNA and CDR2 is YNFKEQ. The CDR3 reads CASSQDLRTGNLEQYF. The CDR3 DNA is TGTGCCAGCAGCCAAGATCTCAGGACAGGGAATCTCGAGCAGTACTTC.

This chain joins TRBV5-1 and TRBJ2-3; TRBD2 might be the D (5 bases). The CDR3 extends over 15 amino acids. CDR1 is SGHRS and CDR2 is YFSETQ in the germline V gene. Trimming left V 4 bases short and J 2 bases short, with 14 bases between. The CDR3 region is CASSPSPGITDTQYF. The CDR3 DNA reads TGCGCCAGCAGCCCTAGCCCGGGAATCACAGATACGCAGTATTTT.

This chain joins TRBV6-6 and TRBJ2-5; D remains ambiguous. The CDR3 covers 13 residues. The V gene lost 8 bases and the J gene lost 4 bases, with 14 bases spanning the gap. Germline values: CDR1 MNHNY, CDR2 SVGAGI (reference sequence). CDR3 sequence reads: CASRLAQIETQYF. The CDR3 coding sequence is TGTGCCAGCCGATTGGCACAAATAGAGACCCAGTACTTC.

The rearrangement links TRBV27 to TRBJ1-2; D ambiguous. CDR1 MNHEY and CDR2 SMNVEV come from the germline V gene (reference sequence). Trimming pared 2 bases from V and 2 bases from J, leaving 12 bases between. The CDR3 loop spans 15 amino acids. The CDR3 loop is CASSLRPESNYGYTF. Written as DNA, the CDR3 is TGTGCCAGCAGTTTACGGCCGGAGAGCAACTATGGCTACACCTTC.

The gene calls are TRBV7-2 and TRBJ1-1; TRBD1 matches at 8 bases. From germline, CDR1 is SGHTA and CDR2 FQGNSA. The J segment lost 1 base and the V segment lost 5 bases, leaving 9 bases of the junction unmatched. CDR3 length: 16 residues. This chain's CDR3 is CASSPHYRGKNTEAFF. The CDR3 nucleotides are TGTGCCAGCAGCCCACACTACAGGGGGAAGAACACTGAAGCTTTCTTT. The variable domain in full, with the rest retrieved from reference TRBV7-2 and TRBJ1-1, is GAGVSQSPSNKVTEKGKDVELRCDPISGHTALYWYRQSLGQGLEFLIYFQGNSAPDKSGLPSDRFSAERTGGSVSTLTIQRTQQEDSAVYLCASSPHYRGKNTEAFFGQGTRLTVV.

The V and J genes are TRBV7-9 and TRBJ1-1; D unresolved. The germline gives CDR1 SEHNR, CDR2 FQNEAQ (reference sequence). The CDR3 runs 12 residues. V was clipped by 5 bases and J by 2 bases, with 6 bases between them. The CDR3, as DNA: TGTGCCAGCAGCCAGCTAAACACTGAAGCTTTCTTT. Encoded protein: CASSQLNTEAFF.

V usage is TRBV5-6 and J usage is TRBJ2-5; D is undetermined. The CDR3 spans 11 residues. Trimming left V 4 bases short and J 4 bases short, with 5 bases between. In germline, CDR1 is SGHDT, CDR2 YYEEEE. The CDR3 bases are TGTGCCAGCAGCGTAGGAGAGACCCAGTACTTC. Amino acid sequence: CASSVGETQYF.

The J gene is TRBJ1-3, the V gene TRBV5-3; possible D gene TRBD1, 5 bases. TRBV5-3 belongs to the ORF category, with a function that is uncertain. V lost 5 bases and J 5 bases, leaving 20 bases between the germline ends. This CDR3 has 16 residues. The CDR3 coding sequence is TGTGCCAGAAGTTCATGGTTATGGGGCGCGAGAAACACCATATATTTT. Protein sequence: CARSSWLWGARNTIYF.

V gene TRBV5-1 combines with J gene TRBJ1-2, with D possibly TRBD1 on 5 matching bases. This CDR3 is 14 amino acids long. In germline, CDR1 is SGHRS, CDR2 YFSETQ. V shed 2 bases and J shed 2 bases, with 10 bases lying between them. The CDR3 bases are TGCGCCAGCAGCTTCGGGGCATTCAACTATGGCTACACCTTC. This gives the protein CASSFGAFNYGYTF.

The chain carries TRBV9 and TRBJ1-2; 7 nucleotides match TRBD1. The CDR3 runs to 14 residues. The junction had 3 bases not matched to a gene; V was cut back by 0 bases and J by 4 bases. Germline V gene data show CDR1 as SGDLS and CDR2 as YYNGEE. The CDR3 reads CASSVAGQAYGYTF. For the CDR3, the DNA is TGTGCCAGCAGCGTAGCAGGACAGGCCTATGGCTACACCTTC. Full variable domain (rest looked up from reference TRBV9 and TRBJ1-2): DSGVTQTPKHLITATGQRVTLRCSPRSGDLSVYWYQQSLDQGLQFLIQYYNGEERAKGNILERFSAQQFPDLHSELNLSSLELGDSALYFCASSVAGQAYGYTFGSGTRLTVV.

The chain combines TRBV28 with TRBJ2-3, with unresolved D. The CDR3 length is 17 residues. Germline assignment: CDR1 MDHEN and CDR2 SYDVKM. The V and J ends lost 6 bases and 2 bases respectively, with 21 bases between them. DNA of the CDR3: TGTGCCAGCAGCCAGTTAAACGTCAGACCCCACACAGATACGCAGTATTTT. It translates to CASSQLNVRPHTDTQYF.

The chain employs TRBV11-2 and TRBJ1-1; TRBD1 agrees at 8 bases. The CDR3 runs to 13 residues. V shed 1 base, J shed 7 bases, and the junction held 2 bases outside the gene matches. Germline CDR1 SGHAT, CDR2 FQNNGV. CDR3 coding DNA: TGTGCCAGCAGCTTAGGGACAGGGCTTGAAGCTTTCTTT. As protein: CASSLGTGLEAFF.